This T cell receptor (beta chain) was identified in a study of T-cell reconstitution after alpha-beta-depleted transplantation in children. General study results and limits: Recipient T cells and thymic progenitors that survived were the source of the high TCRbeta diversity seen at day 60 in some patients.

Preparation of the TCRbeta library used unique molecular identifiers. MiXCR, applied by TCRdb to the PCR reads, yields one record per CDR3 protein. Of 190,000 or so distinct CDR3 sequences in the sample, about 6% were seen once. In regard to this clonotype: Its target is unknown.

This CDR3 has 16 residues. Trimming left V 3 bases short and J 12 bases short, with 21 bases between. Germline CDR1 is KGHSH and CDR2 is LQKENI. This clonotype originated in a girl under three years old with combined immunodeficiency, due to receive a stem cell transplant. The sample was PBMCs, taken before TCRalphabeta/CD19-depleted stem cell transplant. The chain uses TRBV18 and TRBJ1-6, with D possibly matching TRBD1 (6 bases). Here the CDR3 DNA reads TGTGCCAGCTCACCCGCACTTGGGGGCAAGGTGGTACCCCTCCACTTT. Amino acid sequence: CASSPALGGKVVPLHF.